This T cell receptor beta chain was recovered during a study of cytomegalovirus exposure and HLA in healthy donors. Trimming took 0 bases from V and 4 from J, leaving 10 bases between them. Germline V CDR1 and CDR2: SGHAT, FQNNGV. CDR3 length equals 15 residues. Findings and limits, study-wide: Confirmation was obtained in vitro that a few CMV-associated chains are specific for CMV antigens.

About this clone: The target antigen is unknown.

Use of 60 Vbeta and 13 Jbeta primers characterized the PCR. Original analysis: About 88 million unique TCR beta chains, roughly 11 million of them shared, were counted by a later analysis. Produced via immunoSEQ multiplex PCR; TCRdb's table is partial and in-frame only. The V and J calls and clone size are taken from that table; D and trimming were inferred from the DNA. The profile shows 150,000 to 200,000 clones, 62% of them singletons. Material for sequencing was PBMCs. The chain joins TRBV11-2 to TRBJ1-5; D possibly corresponds to TRBD1 (6 bases). The clonotype was recovered from a man aged 35-49 years in good health and CMV-seronegative. DNA of the CDR3: TGTGCCAGCAGCTTAGATGGGACAAGAAATCAGCCCCAGCATTTT. This translates into CASSLDGTRNQPQHF.